The 4 T cell receptor beta chains reported below all come from one sample, sequenced in a study of T cell changes during pregnancy in multiple sclerosis. TCRdb's table, derived via immunoSEQ multiplex PCR, lists solely in-frame clones and lacks some. This table holds approximately 130,000 clones, about 96% found once. The sequences come from peripheral blood, collected after pregnancy. All receptors come from a female donor with multiple sclerosis, enrolled in a pregnancy study.

CDR3 loop: CASSLVLSVNTGELFF. CDR3 sequence (DNA): TGTGCCAGCAGCTTAGTCCTAAGCGTTAACACCGGGGAGCTGTTTTTT. This chain uses TRBV13 with TRBJ2-2; D is ambiguous. The ends were cut back, 1 base at V and 2 bases at J, with 11 bases in the middle. CDR1 and CDR2 from the germline V gene are PRHDT and FYEKMQ (reference sequence). This CDR3 is 16 amino acids long.

This sequence joins TRBV5-1 and TRBJ2-3, with 7 positions matching TRBD2. The trim removed 4 bases at V and 5 bases at J, leaving 13 bases unmatched. The CDR3 runs 16 residues. Germline V CDR1 and CDR2: SGHRS, YFSETQ. The CDR3 bases are TGCGCCAGCAGCCCCTTCAAGGCGGGAGCGGTAGATACGCAGTATTTT. Translated, it gives CASSPFKAGAVDTQYF.

V gene TRBV27 combines with J gene TRBJ2-5; a weak D match, TRBD1 (6 bases). V dropped 6 bases and J dropped 2 bases, with 10 bases sitting between them. This CDR3 spans 13 amino acids. The germline CDR1 and CDR2 sequences are MNHEY and SMNVEV (reference sequence). This CDR3 is CASSQRGQETQYF. DNA of the CDR3: TGTGCCAGCAGCCAAAGGGGGCAAGAGACCCAGTACTTC.

The chain couples TRBV7-6 to TRBJ2-1; tentative D call: TRBD2 (6 bases). This CDR3 comprises 12 residues. Trimming shortened V by 5 bases and J by 7 bases, and 9 bases separated the two germline ends. Germline V gene lookup returns CDR1 SGHVS and CDR2 FNYEAQ. The CDR3 loop reads CASSQGLNEQFF. In DNA form, the CDR3 reads TGTGCCAGCAGCCAAGGACTAAATGAGCAGTTCTTC.